Each of the 29 T cell receptor beta chains below was sequenced from the same sample in a study of blood T cell repertoires in COVID-19. Produced via immunoSEQ multiplex PCR; TCRdb's table is partial and in-frame only. The sample includes approximately 77,000 clones, 80% of them seen just once. Sequenced input: peripheral blood. The source of these receptors is a woman in her sixties or seventies with acute or convalescent COVID-19.

V is TRBV27 and J is TRBJ1-1, with D uncertain. Trimming took 6 bases from V and 4 from J, leaving 6 bases between them. The CDR3 loop spans 11 amino acids. Per germline, CDR1 MNHEY and CDR2 SMNVEV (reference sequence). In nucleotides, the CDR3 is TGTGCCAGCAGATCGGTCACTGAAGCTTTCTTT. It is translated as CASRSVTEAFF.

On this clone: Other DNA sequences from this sample encode an identical CDR3 as well. V usage is TRBV11-2 and J usage is TRBJ2-1; 11 bases agree with TRBD2. Per germline, CDR1 SGHAT and CDR2 FQNNGV. V shed 4 bases, J shed 4 bases, and the junction held 6 bases outside the gene matches. The CDR3 sequence is 16 residues long. This CDR3 is CASSSLLAGGYNEQFF. CDR3 nucleotides: TGTGCCAGCAGCTCCCTTCTAGCGGGGGGATACAATGAGCAGTTCTTC. The full variable domain, in which reference TRBV11-2 and TRBJ2-1 provide the parts outside the CDR3, is EAGVAQSPRYKIIEKRQSVAFWCNPISGHATLYWYQQILGQGPKLLIQFQNNGVVDDSQLPKDRFSAERLKGVDSTLKIQPAKLEDSAVYLCASSSLLAGGYNEQFFGPGTRLTVL.

This chain links TRBV9 with TRBJ2-1; 10 bases match TRBD2. Unmatched junction bases numbered 7, after V lost 4 bases and J lost 6 bases. This CDR3 has 15 amino acids. In germline, CDR1 is SGDLS, CDR2 YYNGEE. The CDR3 nucleotides read TGTGCCAGCAGCCCACGGGTAGCGGGGGGCAATGAGCAGTTCTTC. Translation gives CASSPRVAGGNEQFF.

The CDR3 DNA reads as TGTGCCAGCAGCAGGCCGCTGCGACTAGCGGGGGGTGGCACAGATACGCAGTATTTT. Protein sequence: CASSRPLRLAGGGTDTQYF. This chain connects TRBV9 to TRBJ2-3; TRBD2 matches 13 bases. Germline trimming cut 4 bases from V and 1 base from J; bases unmatched to any gene: 12. CDR1 SGDLS and CDR2 YYNGEE come from the germline V gene. The CDR3 runs 19 residues.

The V and J genes are TRBV19 and TRBJ1-6, with D possibly being TRBD1 (6 bases). This CDR3 has 15 amino acids. Germline V gives CDR1 LNHDA, CDR2 SQIVND (reference sequence). The V gene lost 5 bases and the J gene lost 5 bases, with 13 bases spanning the gap. CDR3 nucleotide sequence: TGTGCCAGTAGTGGGAAGAACAGGGATAATTCACCCCTCCACTTT. Its protein product is CASSGKNRDNSPLHF.

This clone came up a few times. The rearrangement uses TRBV11-2 and TRBJ1-2; D is unclear. Trimming removed 4 bases at V and 8 bases at J, with 17 bases between. Germline CDR1 SGHAT, CDR2 FQNNGV. The CDR3 sequence is 14 residues long. CDR3 sequence reads: CASSSNSRLGGYTF. In DNA, the CDR3 is TGTGCCAGCAGCTCCAATAGCCGCCTCGGGGGCTACACCTTC.

For the CDR3, the DNA is TGTGCCAGCTCACCTCCCAGGGGTCAGCACCAAGAGACCCAGTACTTC. It is translated as CASSPPRGQHQETQYF. The chain employs TRBV18 and TRBJ2-5; D possibly corresponds to TRBD1 (6 bases). The CDR3 consists of 16 residues. V was shortened by 3 bases and J by 0 bases, with 14 bases between the two germline ends. Germline loops: CDR1 KGHSH, CDR2 LQKENI.

The rearrangement links TRBV6-6 to TRBJ2-7, with D possibly TRBD2 on 6 matching bases. Germline V gene lookup returns CDR1 MNHNY and CDR2 SVGAGI (reference sequence). The CDR3 is made up of 14 amino acids. Trimming cost V 4 bases and J 3 bases, with 13 bases left between them. The CDR3: CASSLPGGFYEQYF. Written as DNA, the CDR3 is TGTGCCAGCAGTTTACCCGGGGGTTTCTACGAGCAGTACTTC.

The chain recombines TRBV27 with TRBJ1-5; D is perhaps TRBD1 (6 bases). V gave up 2 bases and J gave up 6 bases, with 14 bases separating them. CDR3 size: 15 residues. In germline, CDR1 is MNHEY, CDR2 SMNVEV (reference sequence). CDR3 loop: CASSLMAGAGQPQHF. For the CDR3, the DNA is TGTGCCAGCAGTTTAATGGCAGGGGCTGGTCAGCCCCAGCATTTT.

This clone has a single count. The rearrangement links TRBV5-5 to TRBJ1-3; 8 bases align to TRBD1. Trimming at V came to 4 bases and at J to 3 bases, leaving 6 bases not matched to a gene. The CDR3 contains 15 residues. Germline V gene sequence: CDR1 SGHKS, CDR2 YYEKEE (reference sequence). The CDR3 DNA reads TGTGCCAGCAGCCGAGGGACAGGCTATGGAAACACCATATATTTT. It translates to CASSRGTGYGNTIYF.

The chain has TRBV11-2 and TRBJ2-7; 8 nucleotides line up with TRBD2. V lost 4 bases to trimming and J lost 6 bases; unmatched junction nucleotides: 5. Germline V gene sequence: CDR1 SGHAT, CDR2 FQNNGV. The CDR3 runs to 13 residues. The CDR3 loop reads CASSSLTSGEQYF. CDR3 nucleotide sequence: TGTGCCAGCAGCTCCCTAACTAGCGGCGAGCAGTACTTC.

The rearrangement joins TRBV7-2 to TRBJ2-5, with 9 bases aligning to TRBD1. CDR1 and CDR2 (germline): SGHTA, FQGNSA. With 4 bases clipped from V and 13 bases from J, the junction kept 10 bases outside the gene matches. This CDR3 has 13 residues. The CDR3 sequence is CASSSEAGQGGYF. CDR3 sequence (DNA): TGTGCCAGCAGCTCAGAGGCGGGACAGGGCGGGTACTTC.

The chain couples TRBV4-1 to TRBJ1-2, with 9 bases that match TRBD1. V lost 4 bases to trimming and J lost 4 bases; unmatched junction nucleotides: 7. The CDR3 runs to 15 residues. Germline assignment: CDR1 MGHRA and CDR2 YSYEKL. The CDR3 DNA is TGCGCCAGCAGCCTGGGACAGGGAACCATCTATGGCTACACCTTC. It yields the protein CASSLGQGTIYGYTF.

J is TRBJ1-1 and V is TRBV5-4, with TRBD1 matching 12 bases. CDR3 length: 17 residues. The V segment lost 5 bases and the J segment 3 bases; nucleotides outside the gene matches: 11. Germline V gene data show CDR1 as SGHNT and CDR2 as YYREEE (reference sequence). CDR3 loop: CASRPGTGGLWDTEAFF. Written as DNA, the CDR3 is TGTGCCAGCAGACCCGGGACAGGGGGCCTTTGGGACACTGAAGCTTTCTTT.

V usage is TRBV5-1 and J usage is TRBJ1-4; the D is unclear. Trimming cost V 4 bases and J 4 bases, with 14 bases left between them. The length of the CDR3 is 15 residues. Germline V gene lookup returns CDR1 SGHRS and CDR2 YFSETQ. CDR3 bases: TGCGCCAGCAGCCTAGAAGTGGGTATTAATGAAAAACTGTTTTTT. Amino acid sequence: CASSLEVGINEKLFF.

J is TRBJ2-2 and V is TRBV7-9, with 8 nucleotides matching TRBD1. V gave up 2 bases and J gave up 7 bases; unmatched junction bases: 6. The CDR3 totals 15 residues. Germline loops: CDR1 SEHNR, CDR2 FQNEAQ (reference sequence). The CDR3, as DNA: TGTGCCAGCAGCTTATCGACAGGGGTGGACGGGGAGCTGTTTTTT. This gives the protein CASSLSTGVDGELFF.

This clone was counted only a few times. This rearrangement joins TRBV20-1 to TRBJ1-5; no clear D. CDR1 is DFQATT and CDR2 is SNEGSKA in the germline V gene (reference sequence). The CDR3 loop spans 11 amino acids. V was clipped by 5 bases and J by 11 bases, with 13 bases between them. The CDR3 nucleotides read TGCAGTGCTCCCGGACTATCAGCCCAGCATTTT. This sequence encodes CSAPGLSAQHF.

The chain is built from TRBV9 and TRBJ2-3; perhaps TRBD2 as D (7 bases). Trimming left V 3 bases short and J 3 bases short, with 17 bases between. Germline V gene lookup returns CDR1 SGDLS and CDR2 YYNGEE. The CDR3 length is 16 residues. The CDR3 bases are TGTGCCAGCAGCGCCAGAGGGGGGGTGGAAACAGATACGCAGTATTTT. Its protein product is CASSARGGVETDTQYF.

The rearrangement links TRBV7-3 to TRBJ2-1, with 9 bases fitting TRBD2. CDR1 SGHTA and CDR2 FQGTGA come from the germline V gene. The CDR3 runs to 15 residues. V gave up 1 base and J gave up 8 bases; unmatched junction bases: 6. The CDR3: CASSLIAGAFDEQFF. CDR3 DNA: TGTGCCAGCAGCTTAATAGCGGGGGCTTTCGATGAGCAGTTCTTC.

The J gene is TRBJ1-1, the V gene TRBV29-1, with D possibly being TRBD1 (6 bases). The V gene lost 3 bases and the J gene lost 1 base, with 9 bases spanning the gap. The germline V gene has CDR1 SQVTM and CDR2 ANQGSEA. This CDR3 region has 13 residues. CDR3 region: CSVDQGQNTEAFF. CDR3 DNA sequence: TGCAGCGTTGATCAGGGGCAGAACACTGAAGCTTTCTTT.

The rearrangement joins TRBV3-1 (or the pseudogene TRBV3-2) to TRBJ2-3; TRBD2 matches 10 bases. The CDR3 is made up of 17 amino acids. From germline, CDR1 is LGHDT and CDR2 YNNKEL (reference sequence). The V and J ends lost 1 base and 6 bases, in that order; junction bases with no gene match: 10. The CDR3 sequence is CASSQVVAGGFADTQYF. The CDR3 coding sequence is TGTGCCAGCAGCCAAGTAGTAGCGGGGGGTTTTGCCGATACGCAGTATTTT.

The rearrangement uses TRBV20-1 and TRBJ2-1, with D perhaps matching TRBD2 (6 bases). V dropped 3 bases and J dropped 12 bases, with 12 bases sitting between them. This CDR3 is 11 amino acids long. CDR1 is DFQATT, CDR2 SNEGSKA, per germline (reference sequence). CDR3 nucleotide sequence: TGCAGTGCTAGGCTAGCGATGGGGCAGTTCTTC. Amino acids: CSARLAMGQFF.

The CDR3 DNA sequence: TGTGCCAGCAGCCAAGTCACGGTCGTTTCAACTAATGAAAAACTGTTTTTT. Amino acids: CASSQVTVVSTNEKLFF. This chain links TRBV3-1 (or the pseudogene TRBV3-2) with TRBJ1-4; D remains ambiguous. This CDR3 spans 17 amino acids. V dropped 1 base and J dropped 0 bases, with 12 bases sitting between them. The germline CDR1 and CDR2 sequences are LGHDT and YNNKEL (reference sequence).

This clone was counted once. The chain links TRBV2 to TRBJ1-2; a possible D gene is TRBD1 (6 bases). Trimming removed 4 bases at V and 8 bases at J, with 11 bases between. The CDR3 sequence is 12 residues long. The V gene's germline CDR1 is SNHLY and CDR2 FYNNEI. The CDR3 bases are TGTGCCAGCAGTGGGCAGGGGCGCGGCTACACCTTC. Protein sequence: CASSGQGRGYTF.

Comments on this clone: Compared with germline, one end of the junction differs, possibly owing to a read error. DNA of the CDR3: TGTGCCAGCGCAAGACAGGGGTTCTCCTCCGAGCAGTACTTC. Its protein is CASARQGFSSEQYF. This rearrangement joins TRBV9 to TRBJ2-7; 8 positions match TRBD1. The CDR3 is 14 amino acids. Looked up from germline, CDR1 is SGDLS and CDR2 is YYNGEE.

The rearrangement joins TRBV11-2 to TRBJ1-2, with D tentatively TRBD1 (6 bases). The CDR3 is 14 residues long. V shed 5 bases and J shed 2 bases, with 12 bases lying between them. Germline lookup yields CDR1 SGHAT and CDR2 FQNNGV. The CDR3 DNA sequence: TGTGCCAGCAGCCCAGGGACACAAAACTATGGCTACACCTTC. Its translation: CASSPGTQNYGYTF.

J is TRBJ1-5 and V is TRBV19; D is possibly TRBD1 (5 bases). This CDR3 has 16 residues. The germline V gene has CDR1 LNHDA and CDR2 SQIVND (reference sequence). Trimming removed 4 bases from V and 0 bases from J, with 13 bases in between. The CDR3 DNA reads TGTGCCAGTAGTACCTCAGGGCAGTATAGCAATCAGCCCCAGCATTTT. Translating gives CASSTSGQYSNQPQHF. The full variable domain, its missing parts supplied by reference TRBV19 and TRBJ1-5, is DGGITQSPKYLFRKEGQNVTLSCEQNLNHDAMYWYRQDPGQGLRLIYYSQIVNDFQKGDIAEGYSVSREKKESFPLTVTSAQKNPTAFYLCASSTSGQYSNQPQHFGDGTRLSIL.

This chain joins TRBV27 and TRBJ2-6; no clear D. Germline CDR1 is MNHEY and CDR2 is SMNVEV (reference sequence). CDR3 length: 15 residues. Between the trimmed V and J ends, which lost 3 bases and 4 bases, there was a span of 10 bases. In DNA, the CDR3 is TGTGCCAGCAGTTTCGAGGTGACCGGGGCCAACGTCCTGACTTTC. Its translation is CASSFEVTGANVLTF.

The V and J genes are TRBV2 and TRBJ1-2, with 7 bases that match TRBD1. Looked up from germline, CDR1 is SNHLY and CDR2 is FYNNEI. The CDR3 runs 13 residues. V shed 3 bases and J 4 bases; nucleotides not matched to a gene: 2. CDR3 sequence (DNA): TGTGCCAGCAGTGAGCAGGGGGGCTATGGCTACACCTTC. Translating it yields CASSEQGGYGYTF.